This T cell receptor beta chain was observed in a study of T cells in Graves' hyperthyroidism and ophthalmopathy. Study-wide results and caveats: Ophthalmopathy was predicted by the model a median of about 6.7 months ahead of onset.

A note on this clonotype: Its antigen is currently unknown.

RNA transcripts served as the template for amplifying TCR beta CDR3 regions. An initial round of RT-PCR targeting the TCR CDR3 relied on the HTBI primer set. TCRdb reprocessed the multiplex PCR reads via MiXCR and lists one record per CDR3 protein. Here the sample spans about 840,000 distinct CDR3 sequences, roughly 40% being singletons. Sequencing input: blood. This TCR was sampled from a man aged 18 to 29 with Graves' hyperthyroidism.

The DNA for the CDR3 is TGCAGCTTAGAGGGGAATAATTCACCCCTCCACTTT. This encodes CSLEGNNSPLHF. The chain couples TRBV29-1 to TRBJ1-6; possible D gene TRBD1, 5 bases. Germline V gives CDR1 SQVTM, CDR2 ANQGSEA. The CDR3 loop spans 12 amino acids. Trimming took off 8 bases at V and 5 bases at J, with 10 bases between the two ends.